Given below is one TCR beta chain in context. Antigen: not known. The record originates from a study of cytotoxic CD8 clonotypes in ibrutinib-treated CLL. The wider study: Response sampling occurred after a median around 12 months of treatment (range 6 to 36). Regarding the study as a whole: Clonality went higher at ibrutinib response and then dropped back toward baseline at progression.

The CDR3 totals 14 residues. Germline values: CDR1 MNHNY, CDR2 SVGAGI (reference sequence). V was trimmed by 0 bases and J by 4 bases, leaving 7 bases between them. Sequencing was designed to attain a depth spanning 1 in 200,000 to 1 in 1 million T cells. TCRdb's table, derived via immunoSEQ multiplex PCR, lists solely in-frame clones and lacks some. The sample has tens of thousands of clones, roughly 69% seen once. Sequences were derived from PBMCs, sampled at disease progression, from a patient treated with ibrutinib. The origin of this receptor is a human donor with chronic lymphocytic leukemia. The rearrangement links TRBV6-6 to TRBJ2-1; weak D call: TRBD2 (5 bases). CDR3 protein: CASSYSTGYNEQFF. CDR3 nucleotides: TGTGCCAGCAGTTACTCGACGGGGTACAATGAGCAGTTCTTC.